The 26 T cell receptor beta chains listed next were all sequenced from one sample in a study of cytomegalovirus exposure and HLA in healthy donors. The primer mix had 60 Vbeta and 13 Jbeta primers. The repertoire was sequenced with immunoSEQ multiplex PCR; TCRdb's copy has only in-frame clones and lacks some. In total, the table holds 110,000 to 150,000 clones. Sequencing was done on a sample of PBMCs. Every receptor here comes from a man aged 40-50 years in good health and CMV-seronegative.

The J gene is TRBJ1-2, the V gene TRBV9; D not certain. CDR1 and CDR2 (germline): SGDLS, YYNGEE. Trimming stripped 0 bases from V and 2 bases from J, with 11 bases between. The CDR3 extends over 15 amino acids. As DNA, the CDR3 is TGTGCCAGCAGCGTAGGGGCAGACGGCAACTATGGCTACACCTTC. This codes for CASSVGADGNYGYTF.

The chain combines TRBV7-2 with TRBJ2-2, with 9 nucleotides matching TRBD1. The germline CDR1 and CDR2 sequences are SGHTA and FQGNSA. With V trimmed by 5 bases and J by 1 base, 5 bases remained unmatched. The CDR3 contains 16 residues. This chain's CDR3 is CASSPTGGLNTGELFF. The CDR3 coding sequence is TGTGCCAGCAGCCCGACAGGGGGACTGAACACCGGGGAGCTGTTTTTT. The full variable domain, completed using reference TRBV7-2 and TRBJ2-2, is GAGVSQSPSNKVTEKGKDVELRCDPISGHTALYWYRQSLGQGLEFLIYFQGNSAPDKSGLPSDRFSAERTGGSVSTLTIQRTQQEDSAVYLCASSPTGGLNTGELFFGEGSRLTVL.

The V gene is TRBV27, the J gene TRBJ1-6; TRBD1 aligns across 7 bases. Unmatched junction bases numbered 9, after V lost 2 bases and J lost 8 bases. The CDR3 runs 16 residues. Germline V CDR1 and CDR2: MNHEY, SMNVEV (reference sequence). The CDR3 here is CASSLEGASSYSPLHF. The CDR3 nucleotides read TGTGCCAGCAGTTTAGAGGGGGCGTCTTCCTATTCACCCCTCCACTTT.

The chain recombines TRBV5-4 with TRBJ1-2; D is perhaps TRBD1 (5 bases). This CDR3 is built from 15 residues. Germline values: CDR1 SGHNT, CDR2 YYREEE (reference sequence). V lost 0 bases, J lost 3 bases, and 12 bases lay in between. The CDR3 DNA reads TGTGCCAGCAGCTTGGTCGAAGGGGAAGACTATGGCTACACCTTC. Its translation is CASSLVEGEDYGYTF.

The chain links TRBV19 to TRBJ1-2, with 8 bases fitting TRBD1. Per the germline V gene, CDR1 is LNHDA and CDR2 is SQIVND (reference sequence). V was pared by 1 base and J by 8 bases, with 15 bases of the junction left unmatched. There are 17 residues in the CDR3. CDR3: CASSIAGTGGLIGGYTF. The CDR3 coding sequence is TGTGCCAGTAGTATAGCCGGGACAGGAGGATTGATTGGCGGCTACACCTTC. Complete variable domain (other parts from reference TRBV19 and TRBJ1-2): DGGITQSPKYLFRKEGQNVTLSCEQNLNHDAMYWYRQDPGQGLRLIYYSQIVNDFQKGDIAEGYSVSREKKESFPLTVTSAQKNPTAFYLCASSIAGTGGLIGGYTFGSGTRLTVV.

The J gene is TRBJ1-4, the V gene TRBV7-8; perhaps TRBD1 as D (6 bases). The V and J ends lost 5 bases and 8 bases respectively, with 18 bases between them. Germline assignment: CDR1 SGHVS and CDR2 FQNEAQ. CDR3 length equals 15 residues. The CDR3 nucleotides are TGTGCCAGCAGCCCCCGGACAGCGGCTGGGGAAAAACTGTTTTTT. Translation gives CASSPRTAAGEKLFF. Using reference TRBV7-8 and TRBJ1-4 for the parts outside the CDR3, the full variable domain is GAGVSQSPRYKVAKRGQDVALRCDPISGHVSLFWYQQALGQGPEFLTYFQNEAQLDKSGLPSDRFFAERPEGSVSTLKIQRTQQEDSAVYLCASSPRTAAGEKLFFGSGTQLSVL.

This chain connects TRBV7-2 to TRBJ1-1; TRBD1 is a possible D gene (6 bases). Trimming removed 4 bases from V and 5 bases from J, with 17 bases in between. This CDR3 spans 15 amino acids. Germline assignment: CDR1 SGHTA and CDR2 FQGNSA. In DNA, the CDR3 is TGTGCCAGCAGCTCTCACACAGGGAGATGGACTGAAGCTTTCTTT. This gives the protein CASSSHTGRWTEAFF.

V is TRBV5-1 and J is TRBJ1-4; 12 bases fit TRBD1. Trimming at V came to 0 bases and at J to 8 bases, leaving 5 bases not matched to a gene. Germline-derived CDR1 and CDR2 are SGHRS and YFSETQ. The CDR3 loop spans 16 amino acids. This chain's CDR3 is CASSLGGTGGEEKLFF. CDR3 coding DNA: TGCGCCAGCAGCTTGGGGGGGACAGGGGGCGAAGAAAAACTGTTTTTT.

This chain joins TRBV6-4 and TRBJ2-3; a possible D gene is TRBD2 (6 bases). The CDR3 contains 14 residues. The V end lost 6 bases, the J end lost 3 bases, and 13 bases lay between the germline ends. Germline V gene sequence: CDR1 MRHNA, CDR2 SNTAGT. The CDR3 region is CASSPRAGTDTQYF. CDR3 coding DNA: TGTGCCAGCAGCCCCCGGGCGGGAACAGATACGCAGTATTTT.

The chain carries TRBV4-2 and TRBJ1-2, with TRBD1 as a possible D gene (5 bases). The CDR3 consists of 16 residues. CDR1 LGHNA and CDR2 YNFKEQ come from the germline V gene. Trimming took 1 base from V and 7 from J, leaving 19 bases between them. CDR3 sequence: CASSQGDLGQVGGYTF. DNA of the CDR3: TGTGCCAGCAGCCAAGGGGACTTGGGGCAGGTTGGTGGCTACACCTTC.

The rearrangement uses TRBV6-6 and TRBJ1-2, with 7 bases matching TRBD1. CDR1 and CDR2 from the germline V gene are MNHNY and SVGAGI (reference sequence). This CDR3 is built from 14 residues. With 5 bases clipped from V and 0 bases from J, the junction kept 3 bases outside the gene matches. This CDR3 reads CASSPRGSNYGYTF. CDR3 DNA: TGTGCCAGCAGTCCCAGGGGGTCTAACTATGGCTACACCTTC.

This sequence joins TRBV4-3 and TRBJ2-2; TRBD2 matches 8 bases. Trimming cost V 1 base and J 4 bases; bases outside gene matches: 5. Germline V gene data show CDR1 as LGHNA and CDR2 as YSLEER. The CDR3 extends over 16 amino acids. The CDR3 nucleotides read TGCGCCAGCAGCCAAGCCGGGACTAGGGTCACCGGGGAGCTGTTTTTT. It encodes CASSQAGTRVTGELFF.

A note on this clone: The junction shows a germline mismatch at one end, possibly a read error. This rearrangement joins TRBV15 to TRBJ1-1, with unresolved D. This CDR3 region has 15 residues. Germline CDR1 LNHNV, CDR2 YYDKDF (reference sequence). The CDR3 sequence is CATTLTGYPNAEAFF. The CDR3, as DNA: TGTGCCACCACTCTCACCGGGTACCCGAACGCTGAAGCTTTCTTT.

Written as DNA, the CDR3 is TGTGCCAGCAGCTTGGGAAGGGAGAAGTATGGCTACACCTTC. This gives the protein CASSLGREKYGYTF. The J gene is TRBJ1-2, the V gene TRBV11-2; D remains ambiguous. The germline V gene has CDR1 SGHAT and CDR2 FQNNGV. The CDR3 totals 14 residues. Trimming left V 3 bases short and J 5 bases short, with 13 bases between.

This chain links TRBV14 with TRBJ1-1, with D possibly matching TRBD1 (6 bases). Germline CDR1 SGHDN, CDR2 FVKESK. CDR3 size: 15 residues. The V and J ends lost 1 base and 10 bases respectively, with 19 bases between them. DNA for the CDR3: TGTGCCAGCAGCCAAGCGGCAGGGGCCATCTACGGAGCTTTCTTT. It translates to CASSQAAGAIYGAFF.

The V call is TRBV6-4, the J call TRBJ2-3; TRBD2 matches at 8 bases. V shed 2 bases, J shed 4 bases, and the junction held 5 bases outside the gene matches. Germline CDR1 is MRHNA and CDR2 is SNTAGT. This CDR3 is built from 15 residues. CDR3 region: CASSDGGGSADTQYF. The DNA of the CDR3 is TGTGCCAGCAGTGACGGCGGGGGGAGCGCAGATACGCAGTATTTT.

This chain uses TRBV7-9 with TRBJ1-2; TRBD1 matches 7 bases. This CDR3 has 14 residues. The V gene end was trimmed by 4 bases and the J gene end by 4 bases; junction bases not matched to a gene: 6. CDR1 is SEHNR and CDR2 is FQNEAQ in the germline V gene (reference sequence). The CDR3 bases are TGTGCCAGCAGCTCAACGGACAGGAGCTATGGCTACACCTTC. Translated: CASSSTDRSYGYTF.

The chain links TRBV25-1 to TRBJ1-1, with TRBD1 identical over 8 bases. Germline CDR1 and CDR2: MGHDK and SYGVNS. V was pared by 3 bases and J by 4 bases, with 7 bases of the junction left unmatched. The CDR3 spans 15 residues. The CDR3 here is CASSDRQGRVTEAFF. The CDR3 nucleotides are TGTGCCAGCAGTGATCGACAGGGGCGGGTCACTGAAGCTTTCTTT.

This chain links TRBV5-4 with TRBJ2-2, with 8 bases fitting TRBD2. Unmatched junction bases numbered 3, after V lost 0 bases and J lost 2 bases. CDR1 is SGHNT, CDR2 YYREEE, per germline (reference sequence). The CDR3 consists of 16 residues. The chain's CDR3 is CASSLGSGTNTGELFF. The CDR3 DNA reads TGTGCCAGCAGCTTGGGTAGCGGGACCAACACCGGGGAGCTGTTTTTT.

The chain combines TRBV27 with TRBJ1-5; 9 bases map to TRBD1. Germline values: CDR1 MNHEY, CDR2 SMNVEV (reference sequence). CDR3 length: 14 amino acids. Trimming took 5 bases from V and 4 from J; bases not matched to a gene: 3. The CDR3 nucleotides are TGTGCCAGCAGTGCCGGGACAGGGAATCAGCCCCAGCATTTT. Protein product: CASSAGTGNQPQHF.

The chain is built from TRBV7-9 and TRBJ2-7, with D possibly being TRBD2 (5 bases). Trimming pared 2 bases from V and 5 bases from J, leaving 7 bases between. Germline CDR1 SEHNR, CDR2 FQNEAQ (reference sequence). The CDR3 runs 12 residues. In DNA, the CDR3 is TGTGCCAGCAGCTTAACCGGGGACGAGCAGTACTTC. It is translated as CASSLTGDEQYF.

The chain uses TRBV6-1 and TRBJ1-2; D might be TRBD1 (5 bases). This CDR3 region has 16 residues. V was trimmed by 2 bases and J by 4 bases, leaving 17 bases between them. Germline V gene sequence: CDR1 MNHNS, CDR2 SASEGT. The CDR3 DNA reads TGTGCCAGCAGTGAAATAATTGGAGACAGAACCTATGGCTACACCTTC. Its translation: CASSEIIGDRTYGYTF.

This rearrangement joins TRBV4-3 to TRBJ1-4, with unresolved D. The length of the CDR3 is 16 residues. The germline V gene encodes CDR1 LGHNA and CDR2 YSLEER. Trimming took off 0 bases at V and 7 bases at J, with 15 bases between the two ends. CDR3 DNA sequence: TGCGCCAGCAGCCAAGAAATCGCGGACGGGAGTGAAAAACTGTTTTTT. Amino acids: CASSQEIADGSEKLFF.

The chain is built from TRBV7-9 and TRBJ1-5; no reliable D call. Germline V gives CDR1 SEHNR, CDR2 FQNEAQ (reference sequence). This CDR3 region has 12 residues. With 3 bases removed from V and 4 bases from J, the gap between germline ends came to 4 bases. The CDR3 sequence: CASSFPNQPQHF. As DNA, the CDR3 is TGTGCCAGCAGCTTTCCAAATCAGCCCCAGCATTTT.

The chain recombines TRBV19 with TRBJ2-7, with D uncertain. CDR1 and CDR2 (germline): LNHDA, SQIVND (reference sequence). CDR3 length: 14 amino acids. Trimming took off 4 bases at V and 3 bases at J, with 13 bases between the two ends. CDR3 in amino acids: CASSRETGDYEQYF. The CDR3 nucleotides read TGTGCCAGTAGTAGAGAGACTGGAGACTACGAGCAGTACTTC. The full variable domain, rest sourced from reference TRBV19 and TRBJ2-7, is DGGITQSPKYLFRKEGQNVTLSCEQNLNHDAMYWYRQDPGQGLRLIYYSQIVNDFQKGDIAEGYSVSREKKESFPLTVTSAQKNPTAFYLCASSRETGDYEQYFGPGTRLTVT.

The chain combines TRBV5-4 with TRBJ2-3; 9 bases fit TRBD2. Losses at the gene ends were 4 bases for V and 4 bases for J; bases not matched to a gene: 7. CDR1 SGHNT and CDR2 YYREEE come from the germline V gene (reference sequence). The CDR3 is 15 amino acids. CDR3 amino acids: CASSPGTSSPDTQYF. For the CDR3, the DNA is TGTGCCAGCAGCCCGGGGACTAGCAGCCCAGATACGCAGTATTTT.